This paragraph reports one T cell receptor (beta chain). Its antigen is currently unknown. The data belong to a study of T cell repertoires in cytomegalovirus infection. The wider study: CMV epitopes, recently identified HLA-C-restricted and well-studied HLA-B-restricted, were used. The public TCR beta signatures pointed to both CMV infection and matching HLA type. General study results and limits: HLA-C-restricted CMV-specific TCR beta clonotypes were dominant in the ex vivo response.

CDR3 length: 14 amino acids. V was clipped by 5 bases and J by 3 bases; unmatched bases: 4. From germline, CDR1 is MGHRA and CDR2 YSYEKL. From the reads, TCRdb called clonotypes with MiXCR, one entry per CDR3 protein. In the table there are around 78,000 distinct CDR3 sequences, 35% to 45% of which are singletons. Sequenced material: CD8+ T cells from cultured PBMCs, taken from culture after CMV antigen stimulation. The rearrangement joins TRBV4-1 to TRBJ1-1, with 9 bases that match TRBD1. The TCR originated in a human donor in good health (CMV status not recorded). Some clones in this sample may be carry-over from other donors' samples. The DNA of the CDR3 is TGCGCCAGCAGCTGGGGACAGGGATACACTGAAGCTTTCTTT. It yields the protein CASSWGQGYTEAFF.